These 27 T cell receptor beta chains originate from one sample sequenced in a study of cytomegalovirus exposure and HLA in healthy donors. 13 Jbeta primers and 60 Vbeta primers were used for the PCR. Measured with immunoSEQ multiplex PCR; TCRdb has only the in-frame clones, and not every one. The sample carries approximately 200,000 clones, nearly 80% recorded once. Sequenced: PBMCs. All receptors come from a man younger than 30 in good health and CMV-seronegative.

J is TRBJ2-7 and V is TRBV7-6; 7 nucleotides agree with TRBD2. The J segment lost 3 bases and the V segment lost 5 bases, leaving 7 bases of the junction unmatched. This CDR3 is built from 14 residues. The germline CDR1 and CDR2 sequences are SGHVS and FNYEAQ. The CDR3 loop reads CASSQGEGSYEQYF. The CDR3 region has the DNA TGTGCCAGCAGCCAAGGGGAGGGAAGCTACGAGCAGTACTTC. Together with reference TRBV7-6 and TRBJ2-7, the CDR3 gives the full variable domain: GAGVSQSPRYKVTKRGQDVALRCDPISGHVSLYWYRQALGQGPEFLTYFNYEAQQDKSGLPNDRFSAERPEGSISTLTIQRTEQRDSAMYRCASSQGEGSYEQYFGPGTRLTVT.

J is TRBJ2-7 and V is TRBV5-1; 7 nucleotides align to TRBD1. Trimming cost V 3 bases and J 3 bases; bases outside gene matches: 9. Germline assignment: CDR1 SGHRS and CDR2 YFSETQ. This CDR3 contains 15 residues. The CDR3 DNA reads TGCGCCAGCAGCTCCTCGACAGGGCGGCTCTACGAGCAGTACTTC. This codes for CASSSSTGRLYEQYF.

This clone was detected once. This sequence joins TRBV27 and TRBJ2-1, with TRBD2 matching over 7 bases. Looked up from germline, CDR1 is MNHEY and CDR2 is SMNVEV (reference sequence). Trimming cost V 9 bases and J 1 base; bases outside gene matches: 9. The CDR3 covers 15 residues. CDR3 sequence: CASSTTSVSYNEQFF. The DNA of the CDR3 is TGTGCCAGTAGCACCACTAGCGTGTCCTACAATGAGCAGTTCTTC.

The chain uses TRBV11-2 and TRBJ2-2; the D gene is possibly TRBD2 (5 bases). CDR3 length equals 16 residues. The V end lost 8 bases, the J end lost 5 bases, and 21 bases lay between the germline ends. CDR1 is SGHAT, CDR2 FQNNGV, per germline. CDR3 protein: CASRPPVGSFTGELFF. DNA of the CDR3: TGTGCCAGCCGACCTCCGGTGGGGAGTTTTACCGGGGAGCTGTTTTTT.

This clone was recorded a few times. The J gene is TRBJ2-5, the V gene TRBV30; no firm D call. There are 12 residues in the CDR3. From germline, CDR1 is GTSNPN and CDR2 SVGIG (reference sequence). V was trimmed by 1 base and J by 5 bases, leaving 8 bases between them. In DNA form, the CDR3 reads TGTGCCTGGAGTGATAGCTTGGAGACCCAGTACTTC. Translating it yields CAWSDSLETQYF.

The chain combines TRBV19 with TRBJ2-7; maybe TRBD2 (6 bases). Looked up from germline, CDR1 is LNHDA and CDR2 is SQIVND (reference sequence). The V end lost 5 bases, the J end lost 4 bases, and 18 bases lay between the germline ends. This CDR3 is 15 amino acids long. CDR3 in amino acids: CASSPTGAFAYEQYF. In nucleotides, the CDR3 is TGTGCCAGTAGTCCCACGGGAGCTTTTGCTTACGAGCAGTACTTC.

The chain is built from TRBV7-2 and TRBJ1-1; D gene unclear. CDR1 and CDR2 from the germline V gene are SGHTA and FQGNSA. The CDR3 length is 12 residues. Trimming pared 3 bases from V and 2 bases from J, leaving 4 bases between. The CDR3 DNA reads TGTGCCAGCAGCTTTTATAACACTGAAGCTTTCTTT. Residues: CASSFYNTEAFF. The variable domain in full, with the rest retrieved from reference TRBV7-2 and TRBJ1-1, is GAGVSQSPSNKVTEKGKDVELRCDPISGHTALYWYRQSLGQGLEFLIYFQGNSAPDKSGLPSDRFSAERTGGSVSTLTIQRTQQEDSAVYLCASSFYNTEAFFGQGTRLTVV.

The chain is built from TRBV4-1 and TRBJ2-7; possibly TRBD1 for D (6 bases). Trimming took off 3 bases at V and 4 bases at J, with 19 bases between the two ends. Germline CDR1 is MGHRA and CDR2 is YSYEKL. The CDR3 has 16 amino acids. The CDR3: CASSQSPQQGTYEQYF. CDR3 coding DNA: TGCGCCAGCAGCCAGAGTCCCCAACAGGGTACGTACGAGCAGTACTTC.

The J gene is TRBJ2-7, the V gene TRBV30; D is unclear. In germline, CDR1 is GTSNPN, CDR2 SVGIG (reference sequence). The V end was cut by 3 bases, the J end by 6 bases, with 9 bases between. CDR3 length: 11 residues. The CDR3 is CAWRRSSEQYF. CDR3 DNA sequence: TGTGCCTGGAGACGGTCTAGCGAGCAGTACTTC. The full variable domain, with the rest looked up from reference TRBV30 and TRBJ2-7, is SQTIHQWPATLVQPVGSPLSLECTVEGTSNPNLYWYRQAAGRGLQLLFYSVGIGQISSEVPQNLSASRPQDRQFILSSKKLLLSDSGFYLCAWRRSSEQYFGPGTRLTVT.

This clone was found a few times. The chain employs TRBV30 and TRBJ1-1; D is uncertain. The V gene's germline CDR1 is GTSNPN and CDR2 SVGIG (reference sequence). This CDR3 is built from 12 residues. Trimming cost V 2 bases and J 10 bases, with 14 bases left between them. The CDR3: CAWSIAGGLAFF. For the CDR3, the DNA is TGTGCCTGGAGTATCGCCGGCGGGTTAGCTTTCTTT.

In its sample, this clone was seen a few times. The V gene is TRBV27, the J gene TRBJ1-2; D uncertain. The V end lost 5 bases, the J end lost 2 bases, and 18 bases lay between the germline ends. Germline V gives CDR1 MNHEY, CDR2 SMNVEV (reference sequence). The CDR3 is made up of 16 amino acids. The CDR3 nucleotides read TGTGCCAGCAGTCCCAGCCTAGGAAACCTCAACTATGGCTACACCTTC. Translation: CASSPSLGNLNYGYTF.

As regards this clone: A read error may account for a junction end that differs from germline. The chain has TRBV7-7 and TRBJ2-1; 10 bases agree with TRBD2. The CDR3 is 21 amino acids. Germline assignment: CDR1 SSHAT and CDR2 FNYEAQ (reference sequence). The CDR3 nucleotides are TGTGCTAGCAGCTTAGCGCTGTTGGTAGCGGGGGGCCAATCACCAATCAATGAGCAGTTCTTC. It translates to CASSLALLVAGGQSPINEQFF.

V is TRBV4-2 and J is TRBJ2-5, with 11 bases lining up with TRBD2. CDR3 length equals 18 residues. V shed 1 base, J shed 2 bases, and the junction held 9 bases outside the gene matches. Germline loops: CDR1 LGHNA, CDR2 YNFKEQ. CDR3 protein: CASSQGRGLAGGQETQYF. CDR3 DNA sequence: TGTGCCAGCAGCCAAGGAAGAGGACTAGCGGGCGGTCAAGAGACCCAGTACTTC.

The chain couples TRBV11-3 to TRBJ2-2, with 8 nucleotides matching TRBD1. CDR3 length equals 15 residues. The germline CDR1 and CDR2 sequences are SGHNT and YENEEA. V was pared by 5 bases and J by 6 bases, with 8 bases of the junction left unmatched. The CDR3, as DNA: TGTGCCAGCAGCCGGGACAGGTCGGTGGCCGGGGAGCTGTTTTTT. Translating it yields CASSRDRSVAGELFF.

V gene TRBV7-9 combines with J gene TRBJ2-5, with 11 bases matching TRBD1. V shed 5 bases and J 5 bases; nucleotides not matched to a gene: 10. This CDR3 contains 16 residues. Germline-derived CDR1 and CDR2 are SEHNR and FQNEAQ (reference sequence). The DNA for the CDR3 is TGTGCCAGCAGCCCCACCGGGACAGGGGGGTGGGAGACCCAGTACTTC. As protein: CASSPTGTGGWETQYF.

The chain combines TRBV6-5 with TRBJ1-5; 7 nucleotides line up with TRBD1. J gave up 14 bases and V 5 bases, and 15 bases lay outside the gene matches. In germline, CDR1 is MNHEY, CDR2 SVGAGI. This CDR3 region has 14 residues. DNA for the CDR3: TGTGCCAGCAGTACGGACAGGACGGATAGACAGAAGCATTTT. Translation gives CASSTDRTDRQKHF.

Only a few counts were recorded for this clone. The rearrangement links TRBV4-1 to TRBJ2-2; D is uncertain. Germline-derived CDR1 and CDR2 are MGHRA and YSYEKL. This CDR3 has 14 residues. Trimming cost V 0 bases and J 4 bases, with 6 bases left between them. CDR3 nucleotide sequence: TGCGCCAGCAGCCAAGACAGACTCACCGGGGAGCTGTTTTTT. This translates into CASSQDRLTGELFF.

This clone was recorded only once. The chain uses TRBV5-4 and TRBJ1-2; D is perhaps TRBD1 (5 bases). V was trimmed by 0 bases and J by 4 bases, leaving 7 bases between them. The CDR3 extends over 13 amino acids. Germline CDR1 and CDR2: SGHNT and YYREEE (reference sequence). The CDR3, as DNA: TGTGCCAGCAGCTTGGGACAGAGCTATGGCTACACCTTC. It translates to CASSLGQSYGYTF.

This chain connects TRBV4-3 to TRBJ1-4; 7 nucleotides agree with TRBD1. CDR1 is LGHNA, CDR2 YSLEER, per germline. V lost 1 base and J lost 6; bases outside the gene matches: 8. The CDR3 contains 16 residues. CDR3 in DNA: TGCGCCAGCAGCCAAGGAGGGGGCAGCTTGGATGAAAAACTGTTTTTT. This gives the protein CASSQGGGSLDEKLFF.

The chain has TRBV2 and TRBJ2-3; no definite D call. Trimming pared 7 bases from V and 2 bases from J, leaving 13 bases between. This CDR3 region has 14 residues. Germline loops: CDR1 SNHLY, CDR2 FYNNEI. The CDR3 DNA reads TGTGCCAGCAAAGCTAGTTCGACCACAGATACGCAGTATTTT. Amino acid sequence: CASKASSTTDTQYF.

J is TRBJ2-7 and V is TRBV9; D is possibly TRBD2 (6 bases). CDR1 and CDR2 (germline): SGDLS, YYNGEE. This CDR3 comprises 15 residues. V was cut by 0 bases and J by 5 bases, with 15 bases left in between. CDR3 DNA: TGTGCCAGCAGCGTAGGTACGGGAGTAGCCCACGAGCAGTACTTC. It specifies CASSVGTGVAHEQYF. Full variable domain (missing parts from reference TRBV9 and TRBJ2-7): DSGVTQTPKHLITATGQRVTLRCSPRSGDLSVYWYQQSLDQGLQFLIQYYNGEERAKGNILERFSAQQFPDLHSELNLSSLELGDSALYFCASSVGTGVAHEQYFGPGTRLTVT.

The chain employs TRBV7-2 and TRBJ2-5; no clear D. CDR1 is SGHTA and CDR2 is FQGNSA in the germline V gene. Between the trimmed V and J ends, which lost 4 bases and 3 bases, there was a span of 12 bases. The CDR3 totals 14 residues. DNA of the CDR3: TGTGCCAGCAGCTCCATAGCTCCCGAAGAGACCCAGTACTTC. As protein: CASSSIAPEETQYF.

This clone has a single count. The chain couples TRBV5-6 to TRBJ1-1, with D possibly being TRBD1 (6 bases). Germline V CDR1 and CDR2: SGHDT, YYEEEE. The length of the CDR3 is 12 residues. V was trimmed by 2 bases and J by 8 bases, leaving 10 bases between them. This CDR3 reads CASSFLDREAFF. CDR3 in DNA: TGTGCCAGCAGCTTCCTCGACAGGGAAGCTTTCTTT.

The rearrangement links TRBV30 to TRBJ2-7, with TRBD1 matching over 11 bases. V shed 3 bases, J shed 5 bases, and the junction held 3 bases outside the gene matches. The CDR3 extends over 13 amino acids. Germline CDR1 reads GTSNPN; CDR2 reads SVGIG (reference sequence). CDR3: CAWSAGQGDEQYF. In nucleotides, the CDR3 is TGTGCCTGGAGCGCGGGACAGGGGGACGAGCAGTACTTC.

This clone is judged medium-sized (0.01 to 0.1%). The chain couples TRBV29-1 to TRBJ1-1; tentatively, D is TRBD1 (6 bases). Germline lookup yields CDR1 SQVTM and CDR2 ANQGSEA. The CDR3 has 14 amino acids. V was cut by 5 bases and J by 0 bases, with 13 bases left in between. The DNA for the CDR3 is TGCAGCGTTTCCCCCAGGACAGTGAACACTGAAGCTTTCTTT. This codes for CSVSPRTVNTEAFF.

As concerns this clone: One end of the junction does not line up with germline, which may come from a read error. Here the CDR3 DNA reads TGTGCTAGCAGCTCTAGCGGGGGGGCTGACGGGGAGCTGTTTTTT. It translates to CASSSSGGADGELFF. The rearrangement links TRBV7-7 to TRBJ2-2, with 12 bases matching TRBD2. The CDR3 is 15 residues long. The V gene's germline CDR1 is SSHAT and CDR2 FNYEAQ (reference sequence).

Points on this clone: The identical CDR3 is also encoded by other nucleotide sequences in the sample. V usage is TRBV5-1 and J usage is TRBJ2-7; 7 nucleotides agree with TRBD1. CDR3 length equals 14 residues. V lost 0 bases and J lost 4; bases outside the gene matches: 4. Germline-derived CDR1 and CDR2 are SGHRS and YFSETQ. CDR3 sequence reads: CASSLAGQNYEQYF. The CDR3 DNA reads TGCGCCAGCAGCTTGGCGGGACAGAATTACGAGCAGTACTTC.